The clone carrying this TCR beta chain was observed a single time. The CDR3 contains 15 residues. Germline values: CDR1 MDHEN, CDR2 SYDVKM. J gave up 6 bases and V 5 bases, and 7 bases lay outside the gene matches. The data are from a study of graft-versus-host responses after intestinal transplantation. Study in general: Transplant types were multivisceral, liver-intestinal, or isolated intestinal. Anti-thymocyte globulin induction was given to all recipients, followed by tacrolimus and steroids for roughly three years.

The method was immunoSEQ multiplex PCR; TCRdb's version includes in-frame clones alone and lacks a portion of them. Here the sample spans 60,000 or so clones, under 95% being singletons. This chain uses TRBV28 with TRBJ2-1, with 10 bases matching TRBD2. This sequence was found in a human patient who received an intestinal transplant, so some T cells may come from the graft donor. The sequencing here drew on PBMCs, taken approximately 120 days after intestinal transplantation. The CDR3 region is CASSVSSGSGNEQFF. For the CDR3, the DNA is TGTGCCAGCAGTGTGTCTAGCGGGAGTGGCAATGAGCAGTTCTTC.